A single sample is the source of the 18 T cell receptor beta chains below, sequenced in a study of T-cell reconstitution after alpha-beta-depleted transplantation in children. Unique molecular identifiers were incorporated when the TCRbeta library was constructed. TCRdb re-analysed the PCR reads in MiXCR, keeping a single row per CDR3 protein. The sample carries about half a million distinct CDR3 sequences, approximately 13% recorded once. Here the sequenced sample was PBMCs from the stem cell graft donor, taken from the stem cell graft. The receptors were sampled from a human donor who donated a stem cell graft to a child with combined immunodeficiency.

The V call is TRBV11-1, the J call TRBJ2-3; D may be TRBD2 (5 bases). This CDR3 region has 15 residues. Germline CDR1 reads SGHAT; CDR2 reads FQDESV (reference sequence). V lost 5 bases and J 0 bases, leaving 12 bases between the germline ends. In DNA form, the CDR3 reads TGTGCCAGCAGCACCGAAGGACTTAGCACAGATACGCAGTATTTT. It encodes CASSTEGLSTDTQYF.

The chain is built from TRBV12-3 or TRBV12-4 and TRBJ2-7; D is unclear. This CDR3 has 13 residues. Trimming took off 3 bases at V and 2 bases at J, with 8 bases between the two ends. CDR3 nucleotide sequence: TGTGCCAGCAGTTTCTCTGCTACCTACGAGCAGTACTTC. It yields the protein CASSFSATYEQYF.

The sample holds many counts of this clonotype. The chain links TRBV27 to TRBJ2-7; no clear D. The V and J ends lost 6 bases and 3 bases respectively, with 15 bases between them. This CDR3 is built from 14 residues. CDR1 and CDR2 (germline): MNHEY, SMNVEV (reference sequence). Here the CDR3 reads CASSVGTTHYEQYF. CDR3 coding DNA: TGTGCCAGCAGCGTAGGTACGACACACTACGAGCAGTACTTC.

The chain couples TRBV9 to TRBJ2-3, with 14 bases matching TRBD2. J gave up 10 bases and V 4 bases, and 14 bases lay outside the gene matches. The CDR3 consists of 17 residues. The germline gives CDR1 SGDLS, CDR2 YYNGEE. CDR3 sequence: CASSTLPTSGGGRAQYF. CDR3 coding DNA: TGTGCCAGCAGCACCTTGCCGACTAGCGGGGGGGGGCGTGCGCAGTATTTT.

Only one count was recorded for this clonotype. This chain connects TRBV25-1 to TRBJ1-5, with 9 bases that match TRBD1. The CDR3 is 15 amino acids. Losses at the gene ends were 1 base for V and 7 bases for J; bases not matched to a gene: 5. CDR1 and CDR2 (germline): MGHDK, SYGVNS. CDR3 sequence (DNA): TGTGCCAGCAGTGAATCGGGACAGGGTGGCCAGCCCCAGCATTTT. Amino acids: CASSESGQGGQPQHF.

The CDR3 DNA sequence: TGTGCCACCAGTGATCTTGGCGCGGGGTATACGCAGTATTTT. Its translation: CATSDLGAGYTQYF. The chain recombines TRBV24-1 with TRBJ2-3, with a tentative D call TRBD2 (6 bases). The V end lost 3 bases, the J end lost 7 bases, and 13 bases lay between the germline ends. There are 14 residues in the CDR3. Germline assignment: CDR1 KGHDR and CDR2 SFDVKD.

Ten or more counts support this clonotype. The rearrangement links TRBV6-2 or TRBV6-3 to TRBJ2-1; the match to TRBD1 covers 9 bases. J was trimmed by 8 bases and V by 7 bases; bases with no gene match: 12. The V gene's germline CDR1 is MNHEY and CDR2 SVGEGT. This CDR3 has 15 amino acids. CDR3 nucleotides: TGTGCCAGCAATTTACAGCGGGACAGGGTCGATGAGCAGTTCTTC. Its protein product is CASNLQRDRVDEQFF.

This clonotype has just a few counts. The chain employs TRBV27 and TRBJ1-5; D is unresolved. Germline V CDR1 and CDR2: MNHEY, SMNVEV (reference sequence). The ends were cut back, 6 bases at V and 6 bases at J, with 12 bases in the middle. The length of the CDR3 is 13 residues. CDR3 amino acids: CASSPLIFQPQHF. In nucleotides, the CDR3 is TGTGCCAGCAGCCCTTTGATATTTCAGCCCCAGCATTTT.

Concerning this clonotype: The missing conserved phenylalanine or tryptophan at the end of this CDR3 makes a read error likely. This rearrangement joins TRBV12-3 or TRBV12-4 to TRBJ2-5, with TRBD2 matching 11 bases. The CDR3 has 16 residues. The V gene end was trimmed by 2 bases and the J gene end by 3 bases; junction bases not matched to a gene: 5. The CDR3 DNA is TGTGCCAGCAGTTTAACTAGCGGGGGCCCAAAAGAGACCCAGTACTAC. Encoded protein: CASSLTSGGPKETQYY.

The V call is TRBV7-9, the J call TRBJ2-3, with unresolved D. V lost 6 bases, J lost 0 bases, and 16 bases lay in between. Germline CDR1 and CDR2: SEHNR and FQNEAQ (reference sequence). The CDR3 has 16 residues. Written as DNA, the CDR3 is TGTGCCAGCAGTGGCCCCGGGTTCTCAAGCACAGATACGCAGTATTTT. It yields the protein CASSGPGFSSTDTQYF.

This clonotype was counted many times. The CDR3 DNA is TGTGCCAGCAGCTTAAGGCGGGAGAAAGATACGCAGTATTTT. Translation: CASSLRREKDTQYF. V is TRBV7-9 and J is TRBJ2-3, with 7 bases aligning to TRBD2. J lost 5 bases, V lost 2 bases, and 4 bases had no gene match. Germline V lookup: CDR1 SEHNR, CDR2 FQNEAQ (reference sequence). This CDR3 contains 14 residues.

This clonotype was counted between two and nine times. This sequence joins TRBV5-5 and TRBJ2-7; 9 bases are shared with TRBD1. V trimming: 0 bases; J trimming: 7 bases; junction bases outside the gene matches: 11. The germline V gene encodes CDR1 SGHKS and CDR2 YYEKEE (reference sequence). There are 16 residues in the CDR3. CDR3 DNA: TGTGCCAGCAGCTTGGCCGGGGGGACAGGGCCCTCAGAGCAGTACTTC. It encodes CASSLAGGTGPSEQYF.

This clonotype showed up many times. This sequence joins TRBV7-3 and TRBJ2-3; 9 bases fit TRBD1. V was pared by 6 bases and J by 2 bases, with 6 bases of the junction left unmatched. Germline V CDR1 and CDR2: SGHTA, FQGTGA. This CDR3 comprises 15 residues. CDR3 nucleotides: TGTGCCAGCAGTCGGACAGGGGCGAACACAGATACGCAGTATTTT. Translation gives CASSRTGANTDTQYF.

This clonotype was observed many times. The rearrangement links TRBV24-1 to TRBJ2-1, with a possible D match to TRBD2 (7 bases). Germline V gene data show CDR1 as KGHDR and CDR2 as SFDVKD. This CDR3 is built from 20 residues. V was pared by 3 bases and J by 6 bases, with 29 bases between. The CDR3 coding sequence is TGTGCCACCAGTGATCTAGGGGGGGTTGGCGGGAAATTGAGAGTCAATGAGCAGTTCTTC. As protein: CATSDLGGVGGKLRVNEQFF.

This chain joins TRBV2 and TRBJ2-1; TRBD2 is a possible D gene (6 bases). This CDR3 spans 12 amino acids. V was trimmed by 4 bases and J by 9 bases, leaving 10 bases between them. Germline lookup yields CDR1 SNHLY and CDR2 FYNNEI. The CDR3 is CASSGEVLEQFF. CDR3 DNA: TGTGCCAGCAGTGGGGAGGTTCTTGAGCAGTTCTTC.

Written as DNA, the CDR3 is TGTGCCAGCAGCTTAGGGTCGAGGGGGGAGACCCAGTACTTC. As protein: CASSLGSRGETQYF. The chain has TRBV11-2 and TRBJ2-5, with a possible D match to TRBD1 (6 bases). This CDR3 comprises 14 residues. V was shortened by 1 base and J by 5 bases, with 11 bases between the two germline ends. Per the germline V gene, CDR1 is SGHAT and CDR2 is FQNNGV.

This clonotype has a handful of counts. The chain couples TRBV10-3 to TRBJ2-1; D unresolved. The CDR3 sequence is 13 residues long. Deletions cut 0 bases from V and 5 bases from J, with 5 bases between. Germline V gene data show CDR1 as ENHRY and CDR2 as SYGVKD. The CDR3 loop reads CAISESQHNEQFF. The CDR3 bases are TGTGCCATCAGTGAGTCGCAGCACAATGAGCAGTTCTTC.

A few counts support this clonotype. This rearrangement joins TRBV15 to TRBJ2-5; 7 positions agree with TRBD2. CDR1 is LNHNV, CDR2 YYDKDF, per germline (reference sequence). The V and J ends lost 0 bases and 4 bases, in that order; junction bases with no gene match: 5. This CDR3 region has 15 residues. The CDR3: CATSREAGYGETQYF. The CDR3 coding sequence is TGTGCCACCAGCAGAGAAGCGGGGTATGGAGAGACCCAGTACTTC.